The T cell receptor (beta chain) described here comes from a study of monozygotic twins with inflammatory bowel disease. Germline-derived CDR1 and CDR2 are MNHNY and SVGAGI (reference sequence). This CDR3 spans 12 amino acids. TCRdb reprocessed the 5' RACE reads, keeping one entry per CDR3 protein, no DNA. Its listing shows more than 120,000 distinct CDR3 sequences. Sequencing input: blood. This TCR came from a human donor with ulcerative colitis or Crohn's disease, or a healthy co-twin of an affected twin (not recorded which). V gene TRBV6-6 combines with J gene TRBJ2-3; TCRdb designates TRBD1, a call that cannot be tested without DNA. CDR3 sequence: CASSLRSRAQYF.